This T cell receptor (beta chain) emerged from a study of a mutant IDH1 vaccine in newly diagnosed glioma. Turning to the study itself: Radiotherapy, temozolomide, or both had been given previously, and both were given to most. Visit V12 was scheduled at week 35 and visit V13 at week 47.

As concerns this clone: Antigen: not known.

Time point denoted: week 47, end of study. Each vaccine dose was 300 ug of mutant IDH1 20-mer peptide, with topical imiquimod. TCRdb's copy holds only in-frame clones and misses some; the assay was immunoSEQ multiplex PCR. The table includes tens of thousands of clones, 85% to 90% detected once. Germline V lookup: CDR1 SEHNR, CDR2 FQNEAQ (reference sequence). V was shortened by 5 bases and J by 4 bases, with 24 bases between the two germline ends. The CDR3 is 18 amino acids. General study points: Detectable vaccine-induced immune responses arose in 80% to 95% of patients. Top peripheral T cell clonotype shifts appeared unrelated to pseudoprogression.

The chain recombines TRBV7-9 with TRBJ1-3, with D possibly TRBD1 on 5 matching bases. This clonotype was sampled from a woman in her 30s with glioma. The sequenced sample was PBMCs, obtained from a glioma patient whose treatment included an IDH1 peptide vaccine. The CDR3 nucleotides are TGTGCCAGCAGCCTAAACGTCAAGGGCCAGGGAGCCGGAAACACCATATATTTT. Translated, it gives CASSLNVKGQGAGNTIYF.